These 8 T cell receptor beta chains share one sample of origin, sequenced in a study of T-cell reconstitution after alpha-beta-depleted transplantation in children. Points from the study as a whole: T-cell numbers and diversity, one year after transplant, stemmed largely from T cells that were newly produced.

Antigens for these TCRs are unknown. The TCRbeta library incorporated unique molecular identifiers. TCRdb analysed the PCR reads with MiXCR anew, one entry per CDR3 protein. The table includes 330,000 or so distinct CDR3 sequences, roughly 7.8% detected once. The sample here was peripheral blood, taken 360 days after TCRalphabeta/CD19-depleted stem cell transplant. These receptors were taken from a female patient aged 2-9 years who had a stem cell transplant for Fanconi anemia, so the T cells may come from the graft donor.

In this sample, this clonotype turned up a few times. The V gene is TRBV7-9, the J gene TRBJ1-4, with 8 bases identical to TRBD1. CDR1 and CDR2 (germline): SEHNR, FQNEAQ (reference sequence). Trimming removed 1 base from V and 7 bases from J; junction bases left unmatched: 8. The CDR3 has 16 residues. The CDR3 spells CASSLVKDRDTEKLFF. The CDR3 DNA reads as TGTGCCAGCAGCTTAGTAAAGGACAGGGACACTGAAAAACTGTTTTTT. The complete variable domain, with remaining parts taken from reference TRBV7-9 and TRBJ1-4, reads DTGVSQNPRHKITKRGQNVTFRCDPISEHNRLYWYRQTLGQGPEFLTYFQNEAQLEKSRLLSDRFSAERPKGSFSTLEIQRTEQGDSAMYLCASSLVKDRDTEKLFFGSGTQLSVL.

This clonotype occurred many times. This chain connects TRBV29-1 to TRBJ2-5; the match to TRBD2 covers 9 bases. Germline CDR1 is SQVTM and CDR2 is ANQGSEA. There are 14 residues in the CDR3. V gave up 5 bases and J gave up 4 bases; unmatched junction bases: 8. CDR3 region: CSVTGTSIGETQYF. CDR3 nucleotide sequence: TGCAGCGTTACCGGGACTAGCATAGGAGAGACCCAGTACTTC. Full variable domain (rest looked up from reference TRBV29-1 and TRBJ2-5): SAVISQKPSRDICQRGTSLTIQCQVDSQVTMMFWYRQQPGQSLTLIATANQGSEATYESGFVIDKFPISRPNLTFSTLTVSNMSPEDSSIYLCSVTGTSIGETQYFGPGTRLLVL.

Of note for this clonotype: At one end, the junction sequence differs from germline, possibly due to a read error. The CDR3 DNA sequence: TGTGCTAGCTCACCGAAGAATCTGGGGAGTGGATACACTGAAGCTTTCTTT. This gives the protein CASSPKNLGSGYTEAFF. This sequence joins TRBV18 and TRBJ1-1, with D unresolved. The CDR3 is made up of 17 amino acids. CDR1 is KGHSH, CDR2 LQKENI, per germline.

This clonotype showed up many times. The chain recombines TRBV29-1 with TRBJ2-3; D possibly corresponds to TRBD1 (6 bases). V was shortened by 0 bases and J by 1 base, with 14 bases between the two germline ends. The CDR3 length is 16 residues. The V gene's germline CDR1 is SQVTM and CDR2 ANQGSEA. CDR3 in amino acids: CSVEDSRQAGTDTQYF. The CDR3 DNA follows: TGCAGCGTTGAAGATTCACGACAGGCGGGCACAGATACGCAGTATTTT.

This clonotype has at least ten counts. This chain connects TRBV28 to TRBJ2-7; 8 bases line up with TRBD1. V lost 5 bases and J lost 3; bases outside the gene matches: 24. Germline V gene data show CDR1 as MDHEN and CDR2 as SYDVKM. This CDR3 is 20 amino acids long. The CDR3: CASSPVFSLETDREFYEQYF. In DNA, the CDR3 is TGTGCCAGCAGTCCCGTCTTTTCTCTGGAGACGGACAGGGAATTCTACGAGCAGTACTTC.

There are many counts of this clonotype. J is TRBJ2-3 and V is TRBV28; 9 bases match TRBD2. This CDR3 contains 15 residues. Germline V CDR1 and CDR2: MDHEN, SYDVKM. V was clipped by 6 bases and J by 4 bases; unmatched bases: 8. CDR3 nucleotides: TGTGCCAGCAGGCCGGGACTAGCAGCCTCAGATACGCAGTATTTT. Translation: CASRPGLAASDTQYF.

The chain uses TRBV7-2 and TRBJ2-7, with 9 bases identical to TRBD1. V was pared by 5 bases and J by 4 bases, with 9 bases of the junction left unmatched. CDR3 size: 15 residues. Germline V gives CDR1 SGHTA, CDR2 FQGNSA. CDR3 sequence reads: CASSPSGQGMYEQYF. DNA for the CDR3: TGTGCCAGCAGCCCATCGGGACAGGGTATGTACGAGCAGTACTTC.

Many counts were recorded for this clonotype. V gene TRBV19 combines with J gene TRBJ2-2, with 7 bases lining up with TRBD2. CDR3 length equals 17 residues. With V trimmed by 3 bases and J by 4 bases, 11 bases remained unmatched. Germline CDR1 and CDR2: LNHDA and SQIVND (reference sequence). The CDR3 coding sequence is TGTGCCAGTAGTATCTATGGTCGAGGCGGGAGCACCGGGGAGCTGTTTTTT. Translated: CASSIYGRGGSTGELFF.